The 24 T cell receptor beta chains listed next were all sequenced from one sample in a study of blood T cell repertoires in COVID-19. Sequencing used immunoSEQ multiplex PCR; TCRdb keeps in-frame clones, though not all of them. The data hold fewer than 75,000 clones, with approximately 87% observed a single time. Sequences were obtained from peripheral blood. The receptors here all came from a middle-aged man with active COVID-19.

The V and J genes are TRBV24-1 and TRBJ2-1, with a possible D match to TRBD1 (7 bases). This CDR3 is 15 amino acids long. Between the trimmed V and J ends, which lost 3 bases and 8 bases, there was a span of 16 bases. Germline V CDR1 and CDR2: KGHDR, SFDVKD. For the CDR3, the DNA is TGTGCCACCAGTGATGGGTATCAGGGGGGATATGAGCAGTTCTTC. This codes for CATSDGYQGGYEQFF.

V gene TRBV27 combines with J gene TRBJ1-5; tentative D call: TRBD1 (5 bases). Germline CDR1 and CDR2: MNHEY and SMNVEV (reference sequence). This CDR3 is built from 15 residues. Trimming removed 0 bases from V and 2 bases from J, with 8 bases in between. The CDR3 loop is CASSLSGVGNQPQHF. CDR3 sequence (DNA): TGTGCCAGCAGTTTATCAGGGGTTGGCAATCAGCCCCAGCATTTT.

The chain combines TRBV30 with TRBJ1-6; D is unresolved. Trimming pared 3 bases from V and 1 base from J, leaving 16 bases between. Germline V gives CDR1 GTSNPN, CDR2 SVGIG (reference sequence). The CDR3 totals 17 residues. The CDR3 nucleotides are TGTGCCTGGAGGAGGGCGGAGCTGGTATCCTATAATTCACCCCTCCACTTT. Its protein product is CAWRRAELVSYNSPLHF.

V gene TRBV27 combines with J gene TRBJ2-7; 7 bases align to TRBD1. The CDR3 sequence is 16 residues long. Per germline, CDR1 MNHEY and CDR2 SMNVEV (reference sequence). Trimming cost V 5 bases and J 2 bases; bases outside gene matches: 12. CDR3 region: CASSHRATRGPYEQYF. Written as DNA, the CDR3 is TGTGCCAGCAGTCACCGGGCGACAAGGGGGCCCTACGAGCAGTACTTC.

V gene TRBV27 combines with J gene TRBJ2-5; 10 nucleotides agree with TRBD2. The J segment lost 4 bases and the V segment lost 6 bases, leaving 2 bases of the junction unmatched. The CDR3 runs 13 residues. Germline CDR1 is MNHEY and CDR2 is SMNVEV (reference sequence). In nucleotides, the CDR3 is TGTGCCAGCAGCACTAGCGGGGTAGAGACCCAGTACTTC. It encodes CASSTSGVETQYF.

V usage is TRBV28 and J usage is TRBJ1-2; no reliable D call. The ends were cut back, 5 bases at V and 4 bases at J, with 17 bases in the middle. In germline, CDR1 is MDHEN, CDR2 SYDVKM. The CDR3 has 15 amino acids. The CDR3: CASSLITAGSYGYTF. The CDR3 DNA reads TGTGCCAGCAGTCTTATTACCGCCGGGAGCTATGGCTACACCTTC.

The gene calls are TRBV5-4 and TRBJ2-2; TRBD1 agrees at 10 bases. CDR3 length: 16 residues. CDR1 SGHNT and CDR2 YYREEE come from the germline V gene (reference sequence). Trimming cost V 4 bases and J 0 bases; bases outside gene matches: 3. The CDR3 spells CASSRDRGANTGELFF. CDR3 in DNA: TGTGCCAGCAGCAGGGACAGGGGCGCGAACACCGGGGAGCTGTTTTTT.

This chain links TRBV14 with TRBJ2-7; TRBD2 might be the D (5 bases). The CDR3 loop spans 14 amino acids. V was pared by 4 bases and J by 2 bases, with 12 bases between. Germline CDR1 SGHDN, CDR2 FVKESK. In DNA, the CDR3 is TGTGCCAGCAGCCTAGGACTCAGGCCCTACGAGCAGTACTTC. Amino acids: CASSLGLRPYEQYF.

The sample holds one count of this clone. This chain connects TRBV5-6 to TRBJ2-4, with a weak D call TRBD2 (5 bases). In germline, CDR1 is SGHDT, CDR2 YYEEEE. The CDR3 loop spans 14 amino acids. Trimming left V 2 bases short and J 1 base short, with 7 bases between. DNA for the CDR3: TGTGCCAGCAGCTTTCCGGGGGCCAAAAACATTCAGTACTTC. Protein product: CASSFPGAKNIQYF.

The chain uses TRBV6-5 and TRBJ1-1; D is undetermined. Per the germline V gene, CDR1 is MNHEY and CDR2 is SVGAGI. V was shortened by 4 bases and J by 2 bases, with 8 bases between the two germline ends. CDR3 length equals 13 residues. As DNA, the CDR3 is TGTGCCAGCAGTTCTATAGTTAACACTGAAGCTTTCTTT. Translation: CASSSIVNTEAFF.

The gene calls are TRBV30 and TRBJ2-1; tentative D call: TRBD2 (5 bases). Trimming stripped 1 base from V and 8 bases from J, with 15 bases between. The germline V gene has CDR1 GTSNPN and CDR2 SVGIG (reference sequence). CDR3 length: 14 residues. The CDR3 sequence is CAWSDPPRVDEQFF. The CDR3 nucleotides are TGTGCCTGGAGTGACCCCCCGCGGGTGGATGAGCAGTTCTTC.

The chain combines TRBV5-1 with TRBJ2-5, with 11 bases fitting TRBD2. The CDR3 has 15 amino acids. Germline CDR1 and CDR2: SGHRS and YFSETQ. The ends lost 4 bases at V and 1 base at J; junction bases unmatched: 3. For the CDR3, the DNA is TGCGCCAGCAGCACTGGGACTAGCGGCCAAGAGACCCAGTACTTC. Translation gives CASSTGTSGQETQYF.

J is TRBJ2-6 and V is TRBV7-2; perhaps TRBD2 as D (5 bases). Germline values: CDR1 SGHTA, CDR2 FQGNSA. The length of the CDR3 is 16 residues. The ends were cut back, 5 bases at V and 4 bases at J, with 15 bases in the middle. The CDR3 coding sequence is TGTGCCAGCAGCCCCCTCCGCGGGTCAGGGGCCAACGTCCTGACTTTC. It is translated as CASSPLRGSGANVLTF.

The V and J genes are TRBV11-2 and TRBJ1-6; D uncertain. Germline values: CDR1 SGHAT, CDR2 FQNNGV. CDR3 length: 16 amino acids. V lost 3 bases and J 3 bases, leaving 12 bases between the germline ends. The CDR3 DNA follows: TGTGCCAGCAGCTTTTGGGCAGCCATCTATAATTCACCCCTCCACTTT. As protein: CASSFWAAIYNSPLHF.

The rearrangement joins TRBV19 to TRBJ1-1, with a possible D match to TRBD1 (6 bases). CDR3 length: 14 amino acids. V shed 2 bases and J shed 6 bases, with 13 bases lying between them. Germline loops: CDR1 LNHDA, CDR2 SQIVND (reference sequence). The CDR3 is CASSINRGAAEAFF. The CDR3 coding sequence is TGTGCCAGTAGTATAAATCGGGGGGCAGCTGAAGCTTTCTTT.

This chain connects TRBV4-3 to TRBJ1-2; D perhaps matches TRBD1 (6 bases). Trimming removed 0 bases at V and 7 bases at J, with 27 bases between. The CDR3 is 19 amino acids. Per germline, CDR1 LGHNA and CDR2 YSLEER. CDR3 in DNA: TGCGCCAGCAGCCAAGATATGAATTACAGGGAGACTACAAGGGGTGGCTACACCTTC. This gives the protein CASSQDMNYRETTRGGYTF.

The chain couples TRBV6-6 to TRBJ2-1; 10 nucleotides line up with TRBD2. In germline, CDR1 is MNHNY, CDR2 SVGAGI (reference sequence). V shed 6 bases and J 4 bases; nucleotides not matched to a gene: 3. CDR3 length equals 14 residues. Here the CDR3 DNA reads TGTGCCAGCAGGACTAGCGGGCCGTACAATGAGCAGTTCTTC. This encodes CASRTSGPYNEQFF.

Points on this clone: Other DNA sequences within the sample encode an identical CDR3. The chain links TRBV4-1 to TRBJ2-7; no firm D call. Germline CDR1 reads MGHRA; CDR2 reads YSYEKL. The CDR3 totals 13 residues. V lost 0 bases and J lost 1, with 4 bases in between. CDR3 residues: CASSQDRSYEQYF. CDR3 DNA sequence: TGCGCCAGCAGCCAAGATCGGTCCTACGAGCAGTACTTC.

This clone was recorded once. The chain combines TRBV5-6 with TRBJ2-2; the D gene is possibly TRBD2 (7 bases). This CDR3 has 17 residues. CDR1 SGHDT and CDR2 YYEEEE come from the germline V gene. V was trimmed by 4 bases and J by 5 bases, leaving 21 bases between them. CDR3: CASSGNGGGSYTGELFF. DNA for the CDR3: TGTGCCAGCAGCGGGAATGGGGGCGGGAGCTATACCGGGGAGCTGTTTTTT.

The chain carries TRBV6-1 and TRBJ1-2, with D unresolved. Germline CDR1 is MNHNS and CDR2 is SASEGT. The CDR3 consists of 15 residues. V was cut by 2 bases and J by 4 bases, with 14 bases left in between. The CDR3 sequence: CASSERSSGSYGYTF. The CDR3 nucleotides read TGTGCCAGCAGTGAACGCTCCTCCGGGAGCTATGGCTACACCTTC.

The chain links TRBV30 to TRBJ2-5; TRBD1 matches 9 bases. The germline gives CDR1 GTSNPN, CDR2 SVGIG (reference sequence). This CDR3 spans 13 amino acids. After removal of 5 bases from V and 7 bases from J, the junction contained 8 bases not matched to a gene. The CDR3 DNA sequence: TGTGCCTGGGAAACAGGGGGCAGGGGGACCCAGTACTTC. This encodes CAWETGGRGTQYF.

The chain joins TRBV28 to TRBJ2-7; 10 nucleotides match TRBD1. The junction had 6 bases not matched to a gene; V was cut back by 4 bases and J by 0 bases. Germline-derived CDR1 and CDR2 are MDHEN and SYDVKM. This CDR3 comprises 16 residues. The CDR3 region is CASSSPGQGFSYEQYF. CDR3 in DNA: TGTGCCAGCAGTTCACCGGGACAGGGGTTCTCCTACGAGCAGTACTTC.

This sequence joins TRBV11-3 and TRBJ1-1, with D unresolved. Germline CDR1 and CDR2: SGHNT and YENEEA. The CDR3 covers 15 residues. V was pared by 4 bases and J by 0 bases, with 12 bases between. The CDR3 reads CASSSSGSMNTEAFF. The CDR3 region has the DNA TGTGCCAGCAGCTCATCTGGGAGTATGAACACTGAAGCTTTCTTT.

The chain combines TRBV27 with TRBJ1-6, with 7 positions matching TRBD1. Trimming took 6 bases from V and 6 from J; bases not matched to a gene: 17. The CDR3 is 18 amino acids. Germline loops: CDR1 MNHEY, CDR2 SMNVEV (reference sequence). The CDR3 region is CASRFSRDSRISNSPLHF. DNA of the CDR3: TGTGCCAGCAGATTCTCCCGGGACAGCCGAATATCTAATTCACCCCTCCACTTT.